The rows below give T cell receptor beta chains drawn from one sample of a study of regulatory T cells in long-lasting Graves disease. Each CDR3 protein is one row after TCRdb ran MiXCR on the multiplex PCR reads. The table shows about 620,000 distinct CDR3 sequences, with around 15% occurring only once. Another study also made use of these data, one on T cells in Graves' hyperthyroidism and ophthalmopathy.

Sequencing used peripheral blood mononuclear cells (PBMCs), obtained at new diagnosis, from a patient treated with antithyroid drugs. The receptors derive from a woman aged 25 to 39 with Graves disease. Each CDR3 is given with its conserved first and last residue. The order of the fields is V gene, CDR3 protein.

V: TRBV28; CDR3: CASSPDIPNQPQHF
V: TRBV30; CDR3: CAWRGQGNSPLHF
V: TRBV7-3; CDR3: CASSLNTGGTGELFF
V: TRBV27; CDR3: CASSSQTGLVAFF
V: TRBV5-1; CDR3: CASSLAPTGVGNTIYF
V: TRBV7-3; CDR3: CASSKAPGQGHEQYF
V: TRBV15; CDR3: CATSRTIAGGYNEQFF
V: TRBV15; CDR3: CATSRLGAVAFF
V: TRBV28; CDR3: CASSLRGAWGTDTQYF
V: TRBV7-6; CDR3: CASSLSGAGNYQPQHF
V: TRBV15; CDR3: CATSGDSPPNYGYTF
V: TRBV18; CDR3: CASSPQGWGYEQFF
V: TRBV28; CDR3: CASRDRASGELFF
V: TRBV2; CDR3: CASSEWLSTTNEKLFF
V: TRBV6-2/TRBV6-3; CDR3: CASGLRGRGTDTQYF
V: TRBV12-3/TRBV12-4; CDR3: CASSLGGLTRGGGTEAFF
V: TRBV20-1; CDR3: CSARDRSEKLFF
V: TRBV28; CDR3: CASSLGRSGANVLTF
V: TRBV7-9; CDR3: CASSEAGDEQYF
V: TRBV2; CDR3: CASKRQTNQPQHF
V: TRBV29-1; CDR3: CTSQVRNEQFF
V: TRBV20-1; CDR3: CSARSVNSNQPQHF